Shown below are 10 T cell receptor beta chains from a single sample sequenced in a study (dated by TCRdb to 2016 to 2017). Reads for this sample came from an Illumina HiSeq 2500. TCRdb took the public reads, trimmed them with fastp at Q25, ran MiXCR for clone calling and kept in-frame beta chains. One record per CDR3 amino acid sequence lists the most common genes and DNA. The sample has about 180 distinct CDR3 sequences on record, around 25% of them singletons. The ten largest account for around nine tenths of the sample. The source material was CD8+ T cells (not recorded whether cultured). Receptors were obtained from a male donor.

This clonotype appeared a single time. The chain employs TRBV9 and TRBJ2-1; no clear D gene. This CDR3 has 15 residues. V shed 2 bases and J shed 6 bases, with 15 bases lying between them. From germline, CDR1 is SGDLS and CDR2 YYNGEE. In DNA form, the CDR3 reads TGTGCCAGCAGCGTGGGTGGCGTTAGTTGCAATGAGCAGTTCTTC. Translation gives CASSVGGVSCNEQFF. The full variable domain, its missing parts supplied by reference TRBV9 and TRBJ2-1, is DSGVTQTPKHLITATGQRVTLRCSPRSGDLSVYWYQQSLDQGLQFLIQYYNGEERAKGNILERFSAQQFPDLHSELNLSSLELGDSALYFCASSVGGVSCNEQFFGPGTRLTVL.

The V gene is TRBV12-3 or TRBV12-4, the J gene TRBJ1-2; possible D gene TRBD1, 5 bases. This CDR3 region has 12 residues. Deletions cut 11 bases from V and 4 bases from J, with 14 bases between. CDR3 DNA: TGTGCCGGTTCTCCAGGGACCTATGGCTACACCTTC. It codes for CAGSPGTYGYTF.

About this clonotype: Lacking the conserved final phenylalanine or tryptophan, this CDR3 likely reflects a read error. CDR3 DNA: TGTACCAGCAGTTTATTGTTCGGGGGTGGGTTCCAGACCCAGTACATC. Translation gives CTSSLLFGGGFQTQYI. This chain connects TRBV27 to TRBJ2-5; possibly TRBD2 for D (6 bases). In germline, CDR1 is MNHEY, CDR2 SMNVEV (reference sequence). The CDR3 consists of 16 residues.

This clonotype is classed as large. This chain links TRBV27 with TRBJ2-7, with 11 bases lining up with TRBD2. The J segment lost 5 bases and the V segment lost 5 bases, leaving 5 bases of the junction unmatched. Germline CDR1 MNHEY, CDR2 SMNVEV (reference sequence). The CDR3 consists of 14 residues. CDR3 in DNA: TGTGCCAGCAGTCTACTAGCGGGAGCCAACGAGCAGTACTTC. It is translated as CASSLLAGANEQYF.

By frequency in the sample, this clonotype is large. The J gene is TRBJ1-2, the V gene TRBV5-5; 7 bases align to TRBD1. Germline loops: CDR1 SGHKS, CDR2 YYEKEE (reference sequence). CDR3 length equals 18 residues. The ends lost 2 bases at V and 3 bases at J; junction bases unmatched: 16. The CDR3 bases are TGTGCCAGCAGCTTACACCGGACGATGACAGGGATTGACTATGGCTACACCTTC. Translation: CASSLHRTMTGIDYGYTF.

About this clonotype: A read error is possible here, since a much larger clone lies one base away. The chain is built from TRBV11-2 and TRBJ2-3; D unresolved. Per germline, CDR1 SGHAT and CDR2 FQNNGV. The CDR3 contains 15 residues. V lost 1 base to trimming and J lost 5 bases, with 13 bases between them. DNA for the CDR3: TGTGCCAGCAGCTTAGCGGCGAGACTCGGAGATACGCAGTATTTT. It codes for CASSLAARLGDTQYF.

Relative to its sample, this clonotype is large. V and J are TRBV9 and TRBJ2-1; D gene uncertain. The CDR3 contains 12 residues. CDR1 is SGDLS, CDR2 YYNGEE, per germline. The germline V and J ends were trimmed by 0 bases and 9 bases, with 7 bases remaining between them. CDR3 DNA sequence: TGTGCCAGCAGCGTAGATGGCGGTGAGCAGTTCTTC. Its protein product is CASSVDGGEQFF. The full variable domain, in which reference TRBV9 and TRBJ2-1 provide the parts outside the CDR3, is DSGVTQTPKHLITATGQRVTLRCSPRSGDLSVYWYQQSLDQGLQFLIQYYNGEERAKGNILERFSAQQFPDLHSELNLSSLELGDSALYFCASSVDGGEQFFGPGTRLTVL.

A note on this clonotype: A much larger clonotype is one base distant, so this may be a read error. J is TRBJ2-7 and V is TRBV13; D tentatively reads TRBD1 or TRBD2 (6 bases each). Deletions cut 4 bases from V and 6 bases from J, with 13 bases between. The CDR3 loop spans 13 amino acids. CDR1 and CDR2 (germline): PRHDT, FYEKMQ (reference sequence). CDR3 region: CASSSGDWGEQYF. DNA of the CDR3: TGTGCCAGCAGCTCAGGGGACTGGGGCGAGCAGTACTTC. Looking up the rest from reference TRBV13 and TRBJ2-7 gives the full variable domain: AAGVIQSPRHLIKEKRETATLKCYPIPRHDTVYWYQQGPGQDPQFLISFYEKMQSDKGSIPDRFSAQQFSDYHSELNMSSLELGDSALYFCASSSGDWGEQYFGPGTRLTVT.

By share, this clonotype counts as medium-sized. The chain couples TRBV20-1 to TRBJ2-7, with D maybe TRBD2 (6 bases). The CDR3 has 11 amino acids. CDR1 DFQATT and CDR2 SNEGSKA come from the germline V gene (reference sequence). V lost 4 bases and J lost 9, with 13 bases in between. The CDR3 loop reads CSANWQGGQYF. The DNA of the CDR3 is TGCAGTGCTAACTGGCAGGGAGGGCAGTACTTC.

Relative to its sample, this clonotype is large. The chain recombines TRBV29-1 with TRBJ2-1; TRBD2 aligns across 12 bases. Germline trimming cut 4 bases from V and 7 bases from J; bases unmatched to any gene: 11. Germline CDR1 is SQVTM and CDR2 is ANQGSEA. The CDR3 sequence is 16 residues long. CDR3 sequence: CSVAQYGTSGLNEQFF. CDR3 DNA sequence: TGCAGCGTTGCCCAATACGGGACTAGCGGGTTAAATGAGCAGTTCTTC.